The text below deals with one T cell receptor (beta chain). Measured with immunoSEQ multiplex PCR; TCRdb has only the in-frame clones, and not every one. There are roughly 93,000 clones in the sample; around four fifths occur only once, and about 3.5% lies in the top ten. Trimming took 6 bases from V and 1 from J, leaving 10 bases between them. The germline CDR1 and CDR2 sequences are MNHEY and SVGAGI. CDR3 length: 14 residues. This sample was taken from a study of radiotherapy plus CTLA-4 blockade in lung cancer. The V call is TRBV6-5, the J call TRBJ1-3; TRBD1 might be the D (6 bases). The receptor comes from a human donor with non-small cell lung cancer who had a partial response to radiotherapy plus ipilimumab. This specimen consisted of peripheral blood, obtained from a patient treated with radiotherapy plus ipilimumab. CDR3 protein: CASRTTGSGNTIYF. CDR3 nucleotides: TGTGCCAGCAGGACGACAGGATCTGGAAACACCATATATTTT.